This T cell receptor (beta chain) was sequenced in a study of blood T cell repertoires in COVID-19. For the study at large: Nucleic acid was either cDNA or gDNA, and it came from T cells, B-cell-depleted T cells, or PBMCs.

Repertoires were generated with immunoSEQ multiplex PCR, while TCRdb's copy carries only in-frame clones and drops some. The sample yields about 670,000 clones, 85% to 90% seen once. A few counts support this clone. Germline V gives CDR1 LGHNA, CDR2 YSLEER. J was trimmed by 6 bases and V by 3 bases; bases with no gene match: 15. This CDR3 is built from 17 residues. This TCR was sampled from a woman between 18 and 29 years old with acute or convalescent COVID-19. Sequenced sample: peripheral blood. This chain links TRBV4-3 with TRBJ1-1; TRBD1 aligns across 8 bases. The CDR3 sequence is CASSHSPPQGARPEAFF. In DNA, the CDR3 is TGCGCCAGCAGCCACTCACCCCCGCAGGGGGCAAGGCCTGAAGCTTTCTTT.